The present TCR beta chain was sequenced within a study of T cells after yellow fever vaccination. MiXCR, run by TCRdb on the 5' RACE reads, gives a single entry per CDR3 protein. The table lists some 220,000 distinct CDR3 sequences, approximately 3% of them singletons. Many counts were recorded for this clonotype. The input for sequencing was CD4+ T cells sorted from PBMCs, taken 10 days after the yellow fever booster vaccination. This clonotype was obtained from a young man who received the YFV17D yellow fever vaccine.

Written as DNA, the CDR3 is TGCGCCAGCACCCTCGAGGGGGCTACAGATACGCAGTATTTT. Its translation is CASTLEGATDTQYF. The chain links TRBV5-1 to TRBJ2-3; 7 nucleotides align to TRBD1. J gave up 3 bases and V 6 bases, and 7 bases lay outside the gene matches. CDR1 and CDR2 from the germline V gene are SGHRS and YFSETQ. The CDR3 sequence is 14 residues long.